A single sample is the source of the 17 T cell receptor beta chains below, sequenced in a study of T-cell reconstitution after alpha-beta-depleted transplantation in children. Unique molecular identifiers were used to barcode this TCRbeta library. TCRdb re-called the PCR reads through MiXCR, storing one row per CDR3 protein. Here the sample spans approximately 1,000,000 distinct CDR3 sequences, around 30% being singletons. Specimen: PBMCs, mostly from graft donor cells, collected 360 days after TCRalphabeta/CD19-depleted stem cell transplant. The origin of the receptors is a boy under three years old who had a stem cell transplant for SCID, so the T cells may come from the graft donor.

The chain links TRBV5-6 to TRBJ2-5; the D gene is possibly TRBD1 (7 bases). V was cut by 7 bases and J by 6 bases, with 25 bases left in between. The CDR3 sequence is 16 residues long. Germline V gene sequence: CDR1 SGHDT, CDR2 YYEEEE. CDR3 nucleotides: TGTGCCAGCGGACCCTCACCCCCAGGGGGAGGAAAGACCCAGTACTTC. Translation gives CASGPSPPGGGKTQYF.

The count of this clonotype is one. This sequence joins TRBV12-3 or TRBV12-4 and TRBJ1-1; D is possibly TRBD1 (5 bases). The CDR3 is 15 amino acids. V lost 3 bases and J lost 4, with 15 bases in between. The DNA of the CDR3 is TGTGCCAGCAGTTTTTGGGGCCGAGGGAGCACTGAAGCTTTCTTT. It translates to CASSFWGRGSTEAFF.

The chain uses TRBV7-3 and TRBJ2-3, with D perhaps TRBD2 (6 bases). V was pared by 3 bases and J by 1 base, with 14 bases between. The CDR3 runs 16 residues. CDR1 and CDR2 (germline): SGHTA, FQGTGA. Here the CDR3 DNA reads TGTGCCAGCAGCTTTTTCGGGGGAGAGGGCACAGATACGCAGTATTTT. The encoded protein is CASSFFGGEGTDTQYF. The full variable domain, its missing parts supplied by reference TRBV7-3 and TRBJ2-3, is GAGVSQTPSNKVTEKGKYVELRCDPISGHTALYWYRQSLGQGPEFLIYFQGTGAADDSGLPNDRFFAVRPEGSVSTLKIQRTERGDSAVYLCASSFFGGEGTDTQYFGPGTRLTVL.

This clonotype showed up just a few times. One end of the junction is discordant with germline, which a read error may explain. In nucleotides, the CDR3 is TGCAGCGTCCAGACAGGAGATACCTACGGGCAGTACTTC. Its protein is CSVQTGDTYGQYF. The V call is TRBV29-1, the J call TRBJ2-7; perhaps TRBD1 as D (6 bases). Germline assignment: CDR1 SQVTM and CDR2 ANQGSEA. This CDR3 is 13 amino acids long.

The chain has TRBV12-3 or TRBV12-4 and TRBJ2-7; perhaps TRBD1 as D (5 bases). Trimming took off 9 bases at V and 11 bases at J, with 20 bases between the two ends. There are 12 residues in the CDR3. The CDR3 sequence is CASLMGKGVKYF. The CDR3 DNA follows: TGTGCCAGTCTCATGGGGAAAGGGGTGAAGTACTTC.

There are a few counts of this clonotype. CDR3 DNA: TGTGCCATCAGCAGGACAGGGCCCAATCAGCCCCAGCATTTT. Protein product: CAISRTGPNQPQHF. The rearrangement joins TRBV10-3 to TRBJ1-5; 8 nucleotides align to TRBD1. CDR1 is ENHRY, CDR2 SYGVKD, per germline. V shed 6 bases and J 3 bases; nucleotides not matched to a gene: 4. CDR3 length: 14 residues.

This clonotype was detected only a few times. The chain is built from TRBV18 and TRBJ2-5, with TRBD1 as a possible D gene (5 bases). Germline lookup yields CDR1 KGHSH and CDR2 LQKENI. The CDR3 runs 13 residues. The germline V and J ends were trimmed by 6 bases and 3 bases, with 11 bases remaining between them. This CDR3 reads CASSSDRKETQYF. Written as DNA, the CDR3 is TGTGCCAGCTCGTCCGACAGAAAAGAGACCCAGTACTTC. Variable domain in full (rest from reference TRBV18 and TRBJ2-5): NAGVMQNPRHLVRRRGQEARLRCSPMKGHSHVYWYRQLPEEGLKFMVYLQKENIIDESGMPKERFSAEFPKEGPSILRIQQVVRGDSAAYFCASSSDRKETQYFGPGTRLLVL.

Only a few counts were recorded for this clonotype. The rearrangement uses TRBV27 and TRBJ2-5; D call uncertain. V lost 1 base to trimming and J lost 5 bases, with 8 bases between them. This CDR3 is built from 13 residues. CDR1 and CDR2 (germline): MNHEY, SMNVEV (reference sequence). CDR3 nucleotides: TGTGCCAGCAGTTTATTCCGGCGGGAGACCCAGTACTTC. Translated: CASSLFRRETQYF.

There are many counts of this clonotype. V and J are TRBV28 and TRBJ2-3, with TRBD2 matching over 8 bases. The germline CDR1 and CDR2 sequences are MDHEN and SYDVKM. This CDR3 is built from 16 residues. The ends lost 4 bases at V and 0 bases at J; junction bases unmatched: 6. CDR3 region: CASSSPGLESTDTQYF. In DNA form, the CDR3 reads TGTGCCAGCAGTTCGCCGGGACTAGAGAGCACAGATACGCAGTATTTT.

This chain uses TRBV20-1 with TRBJ2-3, with a tentative D call TRBD2 (6 bases). V lost 7 bases, J lost 2 bases, and 19 bases lay in between. The CDR3 has 15 residues. Germline-derived CDR1 and CDR2 are DFQATT and SNEGSKA (reference sequence). CDR3 bases: TGCAGTGTTCGTCTGGGCGGGATAGACACAGATACGCAGTATTTT. Translated, it gives CSVRLGGIDTDTQYF.

The chain uses TRBV20-1 and TRBJ2-7; 8 bases align to TRBD2. V shed 7 bases and J 2 bases; nucleotides not matched to a gene: 7. This CDR3 is built from 13 residues. CDR1 and CDR2 (germline): DFQATT, SNEGSKA (reference sequence). The CDR3 here is CSVRRGAPYEQYF. CDR3 DNA sequence: TGCAGTGTTCGGCGGGGGGCCCCCTACGAGCAGTACTTC.

This clonotype has more than one count but fewer than ten. The V gene is TRBV20-1, the J gene TRBJ1-1, with D perhaps matching TRBD1 (6 bases). The CDR3 spans 13 residues. The germline V gene encodes CDR1 DFQATT and CDR2 SNEGSKA (reference sequence). V lost 5 bases and J lost 5, with 15 bases in between. CDR3 DNA sequence: TGCAGTGCTTTTAACACACAGGGAACTGAAGCTTTCTTT. Translated: CSAFNTQGTEAFF.

The chain links TRBV4-1 to TRBJ1-2; 11 nucleotides agree with TRBD1. The CDR3 covers 14 residues. CDR1 MGHRA and CDR2 YSYEKL come from the germline V gene. V lost 4 bases and J lost 6; bases outside the gene matches: 4. The CDR3 sequence: CASSRGTGGDGYTF. The CDR3 DNA reads as TGCGCCAGCAGCCGAGGGACAGGGGGAGATGGCTACACCTTC.

V usage is TRBV7-8 and J usage is TRBJ2-1; the D gene is possibly TRBD2 (5 bases). V was cut by 2 bases and J by 4 bases, with 15 bases left in between. Looked up from germline, CDR1 is SGHVS and CDR2 is FQNEAQ. CDR3 size: 16 residues. CDR3 residues: CASSLKPGWEYNEQFF. CDR3 in DNA: TGTGCCAGCAGCTTAAAACCTGGCTGGGAGTACAATGAGCAGTTCTTC. Variable domain in full (rest from reference TRBV7-8 and TRBJ2-1): GAGVSQSPRYKVAKRGQDVALRCDPISGHVSLFWYQQALGQGPEFLTYFQNEAQLDKSGLPSDRFFAERPEGSVSTLKIQRTQQEDSAVYLCASSLKPGWEYNEQFFGPGTRLTVL.

This chain joins TRBV4-1 and TRBJ2-1, with D unclear. Trimming took off 1 base at V and 2 bases at J, with 12 bases between the two ends. The germline gives CDR1 MGHRA, CDR2 YSYEKL. The CDR3 sequence is 16 residues long. The CDR3 reads CASSQVYRRTYNEQFF. The CDR3 DNA follows: TGCGCCAGCAGCCAAGTGTACAGACGGACCTACAATGAGCAGTTCTTC.

This clonotype was observed a few times. The rearrangement joins TRBV29-1 to TRBJ2-2; D might be TRBD1 or TRBD2, each matching 5 bases. V lost 6 bases and J lost 2, with 13 bases in between. Germline V gene lookup returns CDR1 SQVTM and CDR2 ANQGSEA. The CDR3 runs 14 residues. In DNA form, the CDR3 reads TGCAGCGTGTCGGGACGCCCCAACACCGGGGAGCTGTTTTTT. This translates into CSVSGRPNTGELFF.

The V call is TRBV4-1, the J call TRBJ2-1; perhaps TRBD2 as D (7 bases). Trimming left V 3 bases short and J 8 bases short, with 11 bases between. CDR3 size: 13 residues. Germline values: CDR1 MGHRA, CDR2 YSYEKL. In nucleotides, the CDR3 is TGCGCCAGCAGCCACCTCGGGGGGCATGAGCAGTTCTTC. Amino acid sequence: CASSHLGGHEQFF.